The 21 T cell receptor beta chains below all came from one sample that was sequenced in a study of blood T cell repertoires in COVID-19. Sequencing was performed with immunoSEQ multiplex PCR; in TCRdb, only in-frame clones are kept and a portion is missing. The sample includes about 180,000 clones, 80% to 90% of them seen just once. Sequencing used PBMCs or T cells enriched from blood (not recorded which). Source of these receptors: a man in his fifties or sixties who had recovered from COVID-19.

The V and J genes are TRBV3-1 (or the pseudogene TRBV3-2) and TRBJ1-1; perhaps TRBD1 as D (5 bases). The germline V and J ends were trimmed by 2 bases and 6 bases, with 13 bases remaining between them. The CDR3 sequence is 14 residues long. The germline V gene has CDR1 LGHDT and CDR2 YNNKEL (reference sequence). For the CDR3, the DNA is TGTGCCAGCAGCCAAAAGCCGGGGGTCGCTGAAGCTTTCTTT. Encoded protein: CASSQKPGVAEAFF.

The chain has TRBV29-1 and TRBJ2-7; 7 nucleotides match TRBD1. J lost 5 bases, V lost 2 bases, and 3 bases had no gene match. The CDR3 length is 12 residues. CDR1 is SQVTM and CDR2 is ANQGSEA in the germline V gene. CDR3: CSVERQGHEQYF. The CDR3 coding sequence is TGCAGCGTTGAACGACAGGGCCACGAGCAGTACTTC.

J is TRBJ1-3 and V is TRBV19; tentatively, D is TRBD1 (5 bases). V lost 5 bases to trimming and J lost 1 base, with 12 bases between them. Germline V gives CDR1 LNHDA, CDR2 SQIVND (reference sequence). The CDR3 contains 15 residues. Here the CDR3 reads CASSEQAVSGNTIYF. The CDR3 DNA reads as TGTGCCAGTAGTGAACAGGCCGTATCTGGAAACACCATATATTTT.

This chain links TRBV28 with TRBJ2-2; 10 nucleotides agree with TRBD2. The V gene's germline CDR1 is MDHEN and CDR2 SYDVKM. This CDR3 is built from 15 residues. The junction had 5 bases not matched to a gene; V was cut back by 6 bases and J by 4 bases. The CDR3 DNA follows: TGTGCCAGCAGAACGGGACTAGCGACCACCGGGGAGCTGTTTTTT. This encodes CASRTGLATTGELFF.

The CDR3 DNA follows: TGTGCCAGCAGTACAATGACAGGAGACTATGGCTACACCTTC. Amino acid sequence: CASSTMTGDYGYTF. The gene calls are TRBV2 and TRBJ1-2, with D possibly TRBD1 on 6 matching bases. This CDR3 is 14 amino acids long. The ends were cut back, 5 bases at V and 3 bases at J, with 13 bases in the middle. Germline lookup yields CDR1 SNHLY and CDR2 FYNNEI.

The gene calls are TRBV12-3 or TRBV12-4 and TRBJ1-2; possible D gene TRBD1, 5 bases. V lost 8 bases and J lost 2, with 12 bases in between. This CDR3 region has 13 residues. As DNA, the CDR3 is TGTGCCAGCCGATCCCCAGGGAACTATGGCTACACCTTC. The encoded protein is CASRSPGNYGYTF.

The V call is TRBV19, the J call TRBJ1-2; D remains ambiguous. Trimming left V 3 bases short and J 3 bases short, with 2 bases between. Germline CDR1 is LNHDA and CDR2 is SQIVND (reference sequence). CDR3 length equals 11 residues. The CDR3 region is CASSIDYGYTF. In DNA form, the CDR3 reads TGTGCCAGTAGTATCGACTATGGCTACACCTTC.

This chain joins TRBV5-1 and TRBJ1-4; 7 bases are shared with TRBD1. The CDR3 spans 15 residues. CDR1 is SGHRS, CDR2 YFSETQ, per germline. V lost 0 bases and J lost 5; bases outside the gene matches: 4. CDR3 sequence reads: CASSLATGVNEKLFF. In DNA form, the CDR3 reads TGCGCCAGCAGCTTGGCAACAGGGGTGAATGAAAAACTGTTTTTT.

The rearrangement links TRBV30 to TRBJ1-2; 7 bases match TRBD1. Germline V gives CDR1 GTSNPN, CDR2 SVGIG (reference sequence). J gave up 2 bases and V 1 base, and 7 bases lay outside the gene matches. The CDR3 contains 15 residues. The CDR3 spells CAWSGTGRTNYGYTF. CDR3 DNA sequence: TGTGCCTGGAGTGGGACAGGCCGGACGAACTATGGCTACACCTTC.

This rearrangement joins TRBV6-5 to TRBJ1-3; unclear D gene. CDR3 length equals 15 residues. V lost 6 bases and J 3 bases, leaving 15 bases between the germline ends. Germline V gene lookup returns CDR1 MNHEY and CDR2 SVGAGI. In DNA, the CDR3 is TGTGCCAGCAGGGCTAGAATTGAAGGTGGAAACACCATATATTTT. This translates into CASRARIEGGNTIYF.

This clone was observed once. The rearrangement links TRBV5-5 to TRBJ1-1; D gene unclear. Germline values: CDR1 SGHKS, CDR2 YYEKEE (reference sequence). The V end lost 7 bases, the J end lost 0 bases, and 13 bases lay between the germline ends. This CDR3 spans 14 amino acids. The CDR3 loop is CASARREMNTEAFF. In nucleotides, the CDR3 is TGTGCCAGCGCCCGGAGGGAAATGAACACTGAAGCTTTCTTT.

This chain uses TRBV5-7 with TRBJ2-3; 8 nucleotides align to TRBD2. TRBV5-7 is treated as an ORF (open reading frame) with a function not yet certain. The CDR3 runs 17 residues. The ends lost 1 base at V and 6 bases at J; junction bases unmatched: 13. The CDR3 DNA reads as TGTGCCAGCAGCTTGCCGGCTAGCGGGTGGTTTGCGGATACGCAGTATTTT. Translation gives CASSLPASGWFADTQYF.

This clone was counted a few times. The chain combines TRBV28 with TRBJ2-3; TRBD2 aligns across 9 bases. The CDR3 length is 20 residues. CDR1 is MDHEN, CDR2 SYDVKM, per germline. Germline trimming cut 3 bases from V and 3 bases from J; bases unmatched to any gene: 19. The CDR3 protein is CASSLALASGDQSETDTQYF. CDR3 bases: TGTGCCAGCAGTTTGGCCCTGGCTAGCGGGGACCAATCTGAAACAGATACGCAGTATTTT.

This clone was detected only once. V and J are TRBV5-5 and TRBJ1-2, with D tentatively TRBD1 (5 bases). This CDR3 is built from 14 residues. Germline assignment: CDR1 SGHKS and CDR2 YYEKEE (reference sequence). Between the trimmed V and J ends, which lost 4 bases and 0 bases, there was a span of 10 bases. The CDR3 coding sequence is TGTGCCAGCAGCCTAGACAGTACTAACTATGGCTACACCTTC. Amino acids: CASSLDSTNYGYTF.

This clone was found a few times. This chain links TRBV7-9 with TRBJ2-7, with D possibly TRBD1 on 5 matching bases. The CDR3 consists of 13 residues. V gave up 3 bases and J gave up 3 bases, with 9 bases separating them. Germline V gene lookup returns CDR1 SEHNR and CDR2 FQNEAQ (reference sequence). Written as DNA, the CDR3 is TGTGCCAGCAGCTTGGGGCAGATCTACGAGCAGTACTTC. Translation gives CASSLGQIYEQYF.

The chain carries TRBV30 and TRBJ1-5; 7 bases map to TRBD1. J gave up 1 base and V 2 bases, and 2 bases lay outside the gene matches. CDR3 length equals 14 residues. The germline gives CDR1 GTSNPN, CDR2 SVGIG (reference sequence). DNA for the CDR3: TGTGCCTGGAGTACAGGGGCGAGCAATCAGCCCCAGCATTTT. Translation gives CAWSTGASNQPQHF.

The rearrangement uses TRBV12-3 or TRBV12-4 and TRBJ1-1; D remains ambiguous. The CDR3 covers 13 residues. V was cut by 5 bases and J by 1 base, with 8 bases left in between. CDR3 DNA sequence: TGTGCCAGCAGTACGAACAGGAACACTGAAGCTTTCTTT. Encoded protein: CASSTNRNTEAFF.

The gene calls are TRBV7-2 and TRBJ2-3, with 9 bases identical to TRBD2. Germline trimming cut 7 bases from V and 1 base from J; bases unmatched to any gene: 9. This CDR3 spans 16 amino acids. Germline V gene lookup returns CDR1 SGHTA and CDR2 FQGNSA. This CDR3 reads CASTSLLAGGTDTQYF. The DNA of the CDR3 is TGTGCCAGCACCTCCCTTTTAGCGGGGGGCACAGATACGCAGTATTTT.

The V and J genes are TRBV29-1 and TRBJ1-1, with D uncertain. CDR1 and CDR2 from the germline V gene are SQVTM and ANQGSEA. This CDR3 is built from 13 residues. The V gene lost 7 bases and the J gene lost 0 bases, with 12 bases spanning the gap. The CDR3 sequence: CSAEEGLNTEAFF. The DNA for the CDR3 is TGCAGCGCAGAGGAGGGTTTGAACACTGAAGCTTTCTTT.

The V call is TRBV9, the J call TRBJ1-4; 9 nucleotides match TRBD1. Germline-derived CDR1 and CDR2 are SGDLS and YYNGEE. The CDR3 sequence is 16 residues long. V was clipped by 0 bases and J by 8 bases; unmatched bases: 8. CDR3 amino acids: CASSVATGTGLEKLFF. The CDR3 DNA sequence: TGTGCCAGCAGCGTAGCCACCGGGACAGGGCTCGAAAAACTGTTTTTT.

The gene calls are TRBV28 and TRBJ1-2; 9 bases map to TRBD1. CDR1 MDHEN and CDR2 SYDVKM come from the germline V gene. The J segment lost 6 bases and the V segment lost 8 bases, leaving 10 bases of the junction unmatched. The CDR3 loop spans 14 amino acids. CDR3 coding DNA: TGTGCCAGCTACCCTGGGGACAGGGTTAATGGCTACACCTTC. This gives the protein CASYPGDRVNGYTF.